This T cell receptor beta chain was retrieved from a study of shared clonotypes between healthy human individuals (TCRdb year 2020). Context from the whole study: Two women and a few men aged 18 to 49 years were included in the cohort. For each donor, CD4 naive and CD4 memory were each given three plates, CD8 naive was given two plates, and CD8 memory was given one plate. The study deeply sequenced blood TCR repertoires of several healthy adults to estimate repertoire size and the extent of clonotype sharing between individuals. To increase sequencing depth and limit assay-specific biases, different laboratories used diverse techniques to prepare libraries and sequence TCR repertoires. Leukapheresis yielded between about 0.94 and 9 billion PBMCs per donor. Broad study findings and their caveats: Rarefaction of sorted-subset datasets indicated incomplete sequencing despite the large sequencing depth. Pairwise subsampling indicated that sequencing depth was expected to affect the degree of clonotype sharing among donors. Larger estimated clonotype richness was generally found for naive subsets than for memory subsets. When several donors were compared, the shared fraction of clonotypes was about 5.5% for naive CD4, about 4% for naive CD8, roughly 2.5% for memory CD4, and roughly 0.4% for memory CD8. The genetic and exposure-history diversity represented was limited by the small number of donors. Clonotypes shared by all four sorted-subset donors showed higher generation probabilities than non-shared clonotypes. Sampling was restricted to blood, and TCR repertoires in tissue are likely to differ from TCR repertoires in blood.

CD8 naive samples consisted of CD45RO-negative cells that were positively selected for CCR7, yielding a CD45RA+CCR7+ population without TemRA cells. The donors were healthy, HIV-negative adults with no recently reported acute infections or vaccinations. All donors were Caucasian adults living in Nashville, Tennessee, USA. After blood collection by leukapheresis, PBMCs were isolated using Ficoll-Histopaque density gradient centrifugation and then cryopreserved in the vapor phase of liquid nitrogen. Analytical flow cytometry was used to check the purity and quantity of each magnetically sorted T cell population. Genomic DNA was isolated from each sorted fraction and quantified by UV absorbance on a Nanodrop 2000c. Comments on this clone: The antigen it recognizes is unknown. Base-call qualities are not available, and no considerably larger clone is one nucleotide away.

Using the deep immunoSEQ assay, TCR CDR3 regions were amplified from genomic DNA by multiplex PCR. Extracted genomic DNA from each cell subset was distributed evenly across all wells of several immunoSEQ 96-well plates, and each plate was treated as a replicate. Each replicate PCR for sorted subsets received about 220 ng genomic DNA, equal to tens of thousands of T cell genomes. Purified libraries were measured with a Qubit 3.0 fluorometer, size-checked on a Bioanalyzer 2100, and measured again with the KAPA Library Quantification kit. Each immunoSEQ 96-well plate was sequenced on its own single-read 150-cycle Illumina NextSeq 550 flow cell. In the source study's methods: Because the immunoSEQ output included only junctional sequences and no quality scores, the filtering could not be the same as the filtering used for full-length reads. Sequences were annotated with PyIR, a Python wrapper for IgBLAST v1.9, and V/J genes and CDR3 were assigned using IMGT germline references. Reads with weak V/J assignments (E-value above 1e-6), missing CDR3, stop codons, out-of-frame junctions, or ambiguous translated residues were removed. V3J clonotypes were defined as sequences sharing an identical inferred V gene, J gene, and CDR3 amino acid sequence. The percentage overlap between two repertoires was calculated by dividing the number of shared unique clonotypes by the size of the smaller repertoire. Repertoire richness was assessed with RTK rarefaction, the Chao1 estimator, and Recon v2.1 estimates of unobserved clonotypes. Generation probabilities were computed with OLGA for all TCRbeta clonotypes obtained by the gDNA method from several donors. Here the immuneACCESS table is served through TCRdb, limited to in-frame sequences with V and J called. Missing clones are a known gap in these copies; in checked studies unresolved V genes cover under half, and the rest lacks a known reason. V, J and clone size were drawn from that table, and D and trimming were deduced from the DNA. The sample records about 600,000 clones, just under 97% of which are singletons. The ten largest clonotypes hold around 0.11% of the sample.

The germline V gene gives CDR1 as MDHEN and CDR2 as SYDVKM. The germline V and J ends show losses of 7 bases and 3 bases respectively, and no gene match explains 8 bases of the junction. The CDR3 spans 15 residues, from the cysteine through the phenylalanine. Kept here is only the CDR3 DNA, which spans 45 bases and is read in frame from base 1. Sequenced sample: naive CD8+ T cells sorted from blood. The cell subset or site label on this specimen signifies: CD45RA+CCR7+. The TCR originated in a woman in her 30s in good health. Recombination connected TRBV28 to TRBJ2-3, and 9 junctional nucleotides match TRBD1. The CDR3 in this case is CASNWGTGFTDTQYF. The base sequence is TGTGCCAGCAACTGGGGGACAGGGTTTACAGATACGCAGTATTTT.